This paragraph covers one T cell receptor beta chain sequence. Its antigen is not yet known. No much larger clonotype is one base removed from it; base qualities were not supplied. The CDR3, cysteine through phenylalanine, is 14 amino acids long. The sequence is cut down to CDR3 DNA, 42 bases in frame from base 1. The germline V end is reduced by 5 bases and the J end by 5 bases; junction bases left unmatched: 6. CDR1 and CDR2 (SEHNR, FQNEAQ) derive from the germline V gene (reference sequence). Library preparation was by the immunoSEQ multiplex PCR assay. TCRdb stores this immuneACCESS table with in-frame sequences only. Part of the clones is absent; in the studies checked, under half of the shortfall reflects unresolved V genes, and no reason is known for the rest. In all, the sample holds hundreds of thousands of clones, and around 89% of those were seen once. The ten top clones hold about 0.01% of the sample.

The sample originates from a study of shared T cell receptors in the human thymus (dated by TCRdb to the early 2020s). Regarding the research as a whole: The study examined how the human thymus generates shared, self-reactive T-cell receptor alpha chains.

These sequences were also reported in another study, on human thymus T cells. According to the second study: Immunologically healthy infants undergoing open corrective cardiac surgery for congenital heart defects in Finland were used as donors. Thymus tissue was obtained as surgical resects removed during corrective cardiac surgery. Both the thymic and the peripheral blood repertoires appeared to show biased V and J gene segment usage. Highly overlapping thymic TCR repertoires among unrelated individuals were reported in the related research. The study used about 8 infant thymus samples plus four related peripheral blood samples to characterize TCR alpha and beta repertoires. Donor ages ranging from about 7 to 250 days were recorded, and 5 to 7 male and two female infants were included in the cohort. Thymocytes were freed from the tissue by mechanical means and kept at -70 degrees C as pellets of roughly 9-30 million cells. A QIAsymphony instrument was used to extract genomic DNA from the frozen cell pellets. The immunoSEQ multiplex PCR assay was used to amplify the TCRB and TCRAD loci from a standardized amount of quality-controlled genomic DNA. The V(D)J region was spanned by amplicons of a length sufficient to cover the CDR3 and to identify V and J genes. Amplicon sequencing was performed on an Illumina platform through the commercial immunoSEQ service. Primer bias and sequencing errors were corrected using previously described methods, and TCRAD and TCRB definitions followed the IMGT database. Analysis of the repertoires was done with immunoSEQ Analyzer 3.0 and VDJTools and included basic statistics, V/J segment usage, diversity estimates, rarefaction and pairwise overlap. Diversity was estimated with Chao1, ChaoE, Efron-Thisted, Shannon and inverse Simpson indices, and also on datasets down-sampled to the smallest sample. Repertoire overlap used strict matching of CDR3 nucleotide sequence, V gene and J gene, with Jaccard-based multidimensional scaling clustering. Thymus samples yielded on average approximately 840,000 unique TCRB clonotypes, compared with 65,000 to 100,000 from blood samples.

The receptor was derived from a boy in the first two years of life with a congenital heart defect. Donor details come from another sample of the same person, matched by shared clones. Input material: thymocytes. The chain links TRBV7-9 with TRBJ2-1, and 7 bases in between align with TRBD2. The CDR3 reads as follows: CASSQTSYDNEQFF. The sequenced DNA: TGTGCCAGCAGCCAGACTAGCTATGACAATGAGCAGTTCTTC.